The present T cell receptor (beta chain) was sequenced within a study of beta chain features in type 1 diabetes (dated by TCRdb to the late 2010s). In the study overall: Mean age, gender distribution, total cell number and subset yield did not differ between patients and healthy donors. Across all samples, approximately 100 million sorted cells were examined, and cell number per subset correlated strongly with RNA yield. In the study, TCRB repertoires of sorted circulating CD4+ T cell subsets from recently diagnosed type 1 diabetes patients were compared with those of matched healthy donors. Regulatory and stem cell-like memory subsets were isolated from only 8 patients and about eight healthy donors, whereas naive and central memory subsets came from all 30 or so donors. Study-wide findings and limitations: HLA sub-analyses involved small numbers of individuals, so any influence of HLA type on TCRB rearrangement remained unresolved. A moderate but significant shortening of TCRB CDR3 length was observed in type 1 diabetes patients in all four CD4+ subsets. PCR might favor shorter templates, but patient and control samples were amplified and corrected together, so any skew would affect both groups equally. Naive, central memory and regulatory TCRB repertoires appeared more similar among patients than among healthy donors. Sequencing cDNA rather than genomic DNA could over-represent highly expressing activated cells, although activation and CD3 levels did not differ between groups. Fewer insertions and more nucleotide deletions at VDJ recombination sites were observed in patients with type 1 diabetes, implying thymic rearrangement abnormalities.

In regard to this clone: Its specific antigen is unknown. Nothing much larger sits one base from this clone, and base qualities are not available.

Each donor gave one peripheral blood draw, roughly 0.12 L on average, collected into heparinised tubes. A BD FACSAria II and a panel including CD45RO, CCR7, CD25, CD127, CD95 and CD27 were used to sort naive, central memory, regulatory and stem cell-like memory CD4+ T cells. A purity above 95% was achieved for all sorted populations. PBMCs were isolated right away by Lymphoprep density gradient centrifugation and were stained directly, without culture. Samples were stained and sorted in pairs, with one healthy donor and one patient per experiment, so that batch effects were minimized. The entire isolated RNA was reverse transcribed using the High Capacity cDNA Reverse Transcription Kit, and thus expressed TCRB transcripts were sequenced. Deep immunoSEQ sequencing was performed on naive, central memory and regulatory T cell samples, with an average of around 3.4 million total reads per sample. After sorted cells were lysed in RLT buffer, RNA was extracted with DNase-treated RNeasy Micro or Mini kits, with the choice depending on cell number. To prevent cross-contamination, each cell subset was processed individually, whereas patient and healthy donor samples were processed jointly. The immunoSEQ multiplex PCR was used to amplify TCRB sequences from cDNA, generating 87-bp fragments that spanned the CDR3 region. Sequencing of the amplicons was done on the Illumina HiSeq platform. As for the authors' bioinformatics: PCR bias was corrected computationally using synthetic template baselines, and reads within Hamming distance 2 were collapsed, with unmergeable singletons discarded. Reads were aligned to IMGT to assign V, D and J genes, CDR3 length, and insertions or deletions at six rearrangement sites. Within each subset, clonotype counts were normalized to sorted cell number, and only after that were true diversity and Gini coefficients computed with the tcR R package. Repertoire sharing was quantified using the overlap coefficient calculated on TCRB nucleotide sequences. Out-of-frame TCRB sequences from naive cells were analyzed as a proxy for the pre-selection repertoire. What TCRdb holds here is the immuneACCESS table cut down to in-frame rearrangements. Part of the clones is not present; checked against another copy, under half of the missing clones reflect an unresolved V gene, and the others are unexplained. V and J calls and clone size are as listed in that table; D and trimming were resolved from the DNA. The sample data list hundreds of thousands of clones, and roughly 13% of these were observed just once. Of the sample, 0.02% to 0.025% falls within the top ten clones.

A distance of 9 bases separates the germline ends of V and J, which lose 3 bases and 6 bases respectively. Taken from the germline V gene (reference sequence), the CDR1 and CDR2 loops are PRHDT and FYEKMQ. The CDR3 starts with the cysteine, ends with the phenylalanine, and has 14 residues. The DNA shown is the 42-base CDR3, in frame from base 1. The clonotype originates from a man aged 18 to 30 with type 1 diabetes. The chain is made from TRBV13 and TRBJ1-6; TRBD1 is perhaps the D gene, given 6 matching bases. Sequenced input: naive CD4+ T cells from blood. Reading the label with the study, this specimen's cell subset or site is: true naive CD4+ T cells. The DNA is TGTGCCAGCAGCTTTACAGGGACTAATTCACCCCTCCACTTT. It is translated as CASSFTGTNSPLHF.